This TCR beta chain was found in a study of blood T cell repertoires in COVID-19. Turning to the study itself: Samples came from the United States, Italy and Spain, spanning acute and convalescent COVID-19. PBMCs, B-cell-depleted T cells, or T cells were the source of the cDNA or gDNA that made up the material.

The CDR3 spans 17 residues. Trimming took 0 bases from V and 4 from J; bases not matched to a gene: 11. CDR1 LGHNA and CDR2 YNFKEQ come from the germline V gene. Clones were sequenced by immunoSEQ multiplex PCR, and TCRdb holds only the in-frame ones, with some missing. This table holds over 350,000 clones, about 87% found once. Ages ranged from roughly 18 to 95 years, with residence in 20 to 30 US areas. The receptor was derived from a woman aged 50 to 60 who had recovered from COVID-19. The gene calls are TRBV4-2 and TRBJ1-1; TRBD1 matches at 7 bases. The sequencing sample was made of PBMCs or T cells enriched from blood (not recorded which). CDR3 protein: CASSQEEGVAGGTEAFF. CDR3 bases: TGTGCCAGCAGCCAAGAAGAGGGGGTGGCAGGGGGCACTGAAGCTTTCTTT.